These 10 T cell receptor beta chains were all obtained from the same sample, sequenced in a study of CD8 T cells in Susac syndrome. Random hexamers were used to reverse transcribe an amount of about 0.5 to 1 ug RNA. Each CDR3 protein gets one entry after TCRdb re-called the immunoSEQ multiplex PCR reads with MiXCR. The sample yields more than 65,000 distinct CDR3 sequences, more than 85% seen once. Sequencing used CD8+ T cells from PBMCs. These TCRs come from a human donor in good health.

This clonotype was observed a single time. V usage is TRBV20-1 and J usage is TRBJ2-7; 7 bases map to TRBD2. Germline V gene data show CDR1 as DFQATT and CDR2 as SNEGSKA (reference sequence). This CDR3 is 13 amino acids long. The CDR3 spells CSGDGLGSYEQYF. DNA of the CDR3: TGCAGCGGGGATGGACTAGGGAGTTACGAGCAGTACTTC.

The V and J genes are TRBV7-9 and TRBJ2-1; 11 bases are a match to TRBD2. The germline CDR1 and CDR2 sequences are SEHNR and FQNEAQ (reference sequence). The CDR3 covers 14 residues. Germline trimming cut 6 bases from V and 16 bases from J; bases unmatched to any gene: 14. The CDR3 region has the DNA TGTGCCAGCAGACCTCCAGGGGGAAGACTAGCGGGATTCTTC. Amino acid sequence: CASRPPGGRLAGFF.

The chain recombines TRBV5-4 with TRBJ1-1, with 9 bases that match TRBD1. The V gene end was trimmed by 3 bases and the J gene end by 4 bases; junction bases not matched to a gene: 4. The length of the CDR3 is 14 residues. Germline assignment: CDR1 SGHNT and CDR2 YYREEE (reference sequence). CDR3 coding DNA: TGTGCCAGCAGCTCCGGGACAGGGTTCACTGAAGCTTTCTTT. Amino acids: CASSSGTGFTEAFF.

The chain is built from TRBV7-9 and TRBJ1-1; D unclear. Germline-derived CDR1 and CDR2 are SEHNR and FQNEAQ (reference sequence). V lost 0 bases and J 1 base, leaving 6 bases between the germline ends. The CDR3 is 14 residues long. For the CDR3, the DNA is TGTGCCAGCAGCTTAGCCATGACGAACACTGAAGCTTTCTTT. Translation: CASSLAMTNTEAFF.

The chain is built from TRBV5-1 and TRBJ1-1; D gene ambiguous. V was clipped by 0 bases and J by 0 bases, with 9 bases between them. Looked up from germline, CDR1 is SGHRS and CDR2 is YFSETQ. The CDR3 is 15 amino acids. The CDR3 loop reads CASSLAGLLNTEAFF. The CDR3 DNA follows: TGCGCCAGCAGCTTGGCTGGGCTACTGAACACTGAAGCTTTCTTT.

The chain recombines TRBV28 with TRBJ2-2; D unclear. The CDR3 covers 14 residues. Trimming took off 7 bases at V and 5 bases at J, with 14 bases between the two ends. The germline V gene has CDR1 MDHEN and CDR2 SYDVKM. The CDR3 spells CASIGSWLTGELFF. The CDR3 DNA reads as TGTGCCAGCATCGGCTCGTGGTTGACCGGGGAGCTGTTTTTT.

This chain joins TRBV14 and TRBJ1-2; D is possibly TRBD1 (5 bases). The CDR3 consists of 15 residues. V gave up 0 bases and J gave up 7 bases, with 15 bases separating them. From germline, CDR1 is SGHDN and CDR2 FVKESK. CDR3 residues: CASSQENGKGIGYTF. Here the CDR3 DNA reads TGTGCCAGCAGCCAAGAGAACGGGAAGGGGATTGGCTACACCTTC.

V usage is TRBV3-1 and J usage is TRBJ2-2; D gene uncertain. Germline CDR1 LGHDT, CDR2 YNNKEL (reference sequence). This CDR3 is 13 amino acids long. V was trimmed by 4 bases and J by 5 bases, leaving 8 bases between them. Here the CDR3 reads CASSPMRTGELFF. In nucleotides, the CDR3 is TGTGCCAGCAGCCCGATGAGGACCGGGGAGCTGTTTTTT.

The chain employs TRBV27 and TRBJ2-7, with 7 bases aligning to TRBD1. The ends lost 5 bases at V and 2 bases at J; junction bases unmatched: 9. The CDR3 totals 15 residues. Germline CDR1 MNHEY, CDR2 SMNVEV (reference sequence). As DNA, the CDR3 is TGTGCCAGCAGTACAAATCGGGACAGCCCCTACGAGCAGTACTTC. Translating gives CASSTNRDSPYEQYF.

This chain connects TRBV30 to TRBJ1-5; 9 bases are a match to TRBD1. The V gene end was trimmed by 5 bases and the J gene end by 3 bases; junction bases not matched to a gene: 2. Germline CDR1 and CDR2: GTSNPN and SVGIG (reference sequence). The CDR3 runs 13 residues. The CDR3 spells CAWGQGINQPQHF. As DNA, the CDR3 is TGTGCCTGGGGACAGGGGATCAATCAGCCCCAGCATTTT.